One T cell receptor beta chain is described in this entry. The clone's antigen remains unknown. Per-base quality was not reported, and no clone a single base away is much larger than it. Based on the germline V gene (reference sequence), the CDR1 and CDR2 sequences are LGHDT and YNNKEL. Here V drops 2 bases and J drops 5 bases, and the junction holds 6 bases not matched to any gene. Its CDR3 holds 15 amino acids, cysteine through phenylalanine. Kept here is only the CDR3 DNA, which spans 45 bases and is read in frame from base 1. After approximately 11 days of culture, CD4+ T cells were isolated with the EasySep CD4+ T cell isolation kit. PCR-confirmed SARS-CoV-2 infection had occurred in convalescent patients between March and December 2020, before the Alpha, Beta and Delta variants emerged in the United States. Participants received two doses of either the BNT162b2 or the mRNA-1273 mRNA SARS-CoV-2 vaccine. Half of the culture medium was replaced with fresh IL-2-containing medium on days 3 and 7. Unless noted otherwise, every peptide stimulation condition was cultured in triplicate wells. PBMC were separated from whole blood using Ficoll-Paque Plus gradient centrifugation and were then either cryopreserved at -140C or used fresh. The QIAamp micro DNA kit was used to extract genomic DNA from the cultured CD4+ T cells.

Library preparation used the immunoSEQ multiplex PCR assay. DNA from the CD4+ T cells that had been cultured and isolated underwent TCR beta CDR3 sequencing. The published analysis was carried out like this. The analysis removed non-productive TCR sequences, trimmed reads to the CDR3 region, and retained only CDR3s that were 7 or more amino acids long. The MANAFEST web app was used to identify antigen-specific clonotypes by comparing expansion in peptide wells with expansion in reference cultures. Positive clones required FDR<0.05 expansion versus reference and all other wells, odds ratio above 5, and frequency above 0.1% in two replicate wells. A clonotype was called cross-reactive if it was significantly expanded both in SARS-CoV-2 spike wells and in at least one common cold coronavirus spike condition. Using the stringdist R package, CDR3 similarity was measured by Levenshtein distance, and unrooted trees were constructed with ape in R 3.6.1. TCRdb limited this immuneACCESS table to in-frame rearrangements with V and J called. A share of clones is missing; checked studies link under half to unresolved V genes, and the rest is unexplained. The V and J calls and clone size are taken from that table; D and trimming were inferred from the DNA. Present in this sample are 35,000 to 45,000 clones, about 80% of which were seen just once. Clones ranked in the top ten supply approximately 3.8% of the sample.

This entry belongs to a study of vaccination effects on CD4 cells after COVID-19 (dated by TCRdb to between 2021 and 2024). Regarding the research as a whole: In the ViraFEST assay, PBMC were stimulated with viral peptide pools, and TCR sequencing was then used to find antigen-specific CD4+ T cell clonotypes based on their expansion. After vaccination, three convalescent patients were sampled at an early time point (day +14) and at a late time point (day +241, +227 and +161, respectively). Post-vaccine samples across the study were collected a median of 72 days after the second dose, with a range of 14 to 241. Under 2.5 million PBMC per well were cultured with 9 to 10 ug/ml peptides in IMDM containing around 4.6% human AB serum, around 9.7 IU/ml IL-2 and gentamicin. The study compared SARS-CoV-2 spike-specific CD4+ TCR repertoires before and after mRNA vaccination in COVID-19 convalescent patients and infection-naive vaccine recipients. Altogether, approximately 10 COVID-19 convalescent patients and a handful of SARS-CoV-2-naive healthy vaccine recipients made up the full study. Cultures from other donors in the study were sequenced using the Oncomine TCR Beta short-read assay on an Illumina iSeq 100.

What the study reported, not specific to this receptor: In convalescent patients, the post-vaccine spike-reactive repertoire was composed mainly of new vaccine-induced clones that were largely distinct from infection-induced clones. Limitations of the study were the small number of convalescent patients and the absence of early post-infection timepoints. Both infection-induced and vaccine-induced clones contracted markedly at late post-vaccination timepoints, which is consistent with waning T cell responses.

This sequence was found in a human donor who had a prior SARS-CoV-2 infection. The chain is encoded by TRBV3-1 (or the pseudogene TRBV3-2) joined to TRBJ2-7; the central 10 bases match TRBD1. The sample consisted of CD4+ T cells from PBMCs cultured without peptide, taken after COVID-19 vaccination. The CDR3 sequence is CASSQPTGGFHEQYF. The DNA is TGTGCCAGCAGCCAACCGACAGGGGGCTTCCACGAGCAGTACTTC.